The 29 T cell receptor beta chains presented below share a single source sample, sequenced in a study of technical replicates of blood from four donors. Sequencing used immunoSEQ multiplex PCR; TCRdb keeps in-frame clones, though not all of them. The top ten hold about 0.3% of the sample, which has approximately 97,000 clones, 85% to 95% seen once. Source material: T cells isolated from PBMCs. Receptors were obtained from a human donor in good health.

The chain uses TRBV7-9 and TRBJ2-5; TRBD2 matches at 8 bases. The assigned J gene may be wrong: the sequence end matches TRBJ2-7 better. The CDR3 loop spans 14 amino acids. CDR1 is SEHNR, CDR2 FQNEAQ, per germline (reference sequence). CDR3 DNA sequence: TGTGCCAGCAGCTCTAGCGGGCGGCCCTACGAGCAGTACTTC. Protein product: CASSSSGRPYEQYF.

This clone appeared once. This CDR3 is CASTRGTSGNEQFF. The CDR3 coding sequence is TGTGCCAGCACTCGAGGGACTAGCGGAAATGAGCAGTTCTTC. V is TRBV27 and J is TRBJ2-1, with TRBD2 matching 11 bases. The CDR3 runs 14 residues. Trimming took 7 bases from V and 7 from J; bases not matched to a gene: 6. Germline assignment: CDR1 MNHEY and CDR2 SMNVEV (reference sequence).

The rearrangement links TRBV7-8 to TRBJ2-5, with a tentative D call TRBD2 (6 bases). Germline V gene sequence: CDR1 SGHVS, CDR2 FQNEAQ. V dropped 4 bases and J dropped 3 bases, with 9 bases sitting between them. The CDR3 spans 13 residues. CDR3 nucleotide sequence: TGTGCCAGCAGCTATGTAGCGGAAGAGACCCAGTACTTC. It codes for CASSYVAEETQYF. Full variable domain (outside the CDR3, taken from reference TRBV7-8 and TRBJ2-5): GAGVSQSPRYKVAKRGQDVALRCDPISGHVSLFWYQQALGQGPEFLTYFQNEAQLDKSGLPSDRFFAERPEGSVSTLKIQRTQQEDSAVYLCASSYVAEETQYFGPGTRLLVL.

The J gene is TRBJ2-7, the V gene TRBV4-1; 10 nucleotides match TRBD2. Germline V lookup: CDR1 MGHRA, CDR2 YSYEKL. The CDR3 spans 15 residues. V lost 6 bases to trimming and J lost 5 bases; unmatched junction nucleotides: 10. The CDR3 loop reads CASRTKSSGSDEQYF. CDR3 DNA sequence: TGCGCCAGCAGAACGAAGTCTAGCGGGAGCGACGAGCAGTACTTC.

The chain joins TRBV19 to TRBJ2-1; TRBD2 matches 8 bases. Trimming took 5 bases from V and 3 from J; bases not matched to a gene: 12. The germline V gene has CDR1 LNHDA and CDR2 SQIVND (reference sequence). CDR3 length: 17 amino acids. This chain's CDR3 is CASSLVTTSGLYNEQFF. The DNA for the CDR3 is TGTGCCAGTAGTCTGGTAACTACTAGCGGTCTCTACAATGAGCAGTTCTTC.

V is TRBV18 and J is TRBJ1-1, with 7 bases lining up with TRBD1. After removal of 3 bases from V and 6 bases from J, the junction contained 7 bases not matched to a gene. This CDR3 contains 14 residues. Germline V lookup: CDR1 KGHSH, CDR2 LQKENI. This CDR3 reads CASSPQTGFAEAFF. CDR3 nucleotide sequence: TGTGCCAGCTCACCTCAGACAGGGTTCGCTGAAGCTTTCTTT. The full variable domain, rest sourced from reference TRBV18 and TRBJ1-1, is NAGVMQNPRHLVRRRGQEARLRCSPMKGHSHVYWYRQLPEEGLKFMVYLQKENIIDESGMPKERFSAEFPKEGPSILRIQQVVRGDSAAYFCASSPQTGFAEAFFGQGTRLTVV.

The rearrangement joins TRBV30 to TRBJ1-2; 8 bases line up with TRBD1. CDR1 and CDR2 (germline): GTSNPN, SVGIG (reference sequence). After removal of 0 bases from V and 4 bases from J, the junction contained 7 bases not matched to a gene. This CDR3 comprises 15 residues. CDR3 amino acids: CAWSVVLQGAYGYTF. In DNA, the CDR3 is TGTGCCTGGAGTGTTGTACTTCAGGGGGCCTATGGCTACACCTTC.

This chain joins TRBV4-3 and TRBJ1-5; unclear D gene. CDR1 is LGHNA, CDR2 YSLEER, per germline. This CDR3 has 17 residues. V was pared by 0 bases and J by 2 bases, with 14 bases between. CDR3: CASSQDSSGNGNQPQHF. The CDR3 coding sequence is TGCGCCAGCAGCCAAGATTCCTCGGGGAACGGCAATCAGCCCCAGCATTTT.

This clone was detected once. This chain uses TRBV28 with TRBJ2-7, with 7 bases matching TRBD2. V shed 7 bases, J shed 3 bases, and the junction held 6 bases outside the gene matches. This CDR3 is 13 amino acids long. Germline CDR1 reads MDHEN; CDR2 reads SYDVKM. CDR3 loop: CASTHRDYYEQYF. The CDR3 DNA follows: TGTGCCAGCACCCACCGGGACTACTACGAGCAGTACTTC.

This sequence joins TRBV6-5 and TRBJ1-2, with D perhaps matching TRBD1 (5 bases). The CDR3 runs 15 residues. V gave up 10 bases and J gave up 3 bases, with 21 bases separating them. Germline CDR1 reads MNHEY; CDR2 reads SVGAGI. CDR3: CATKTENRGYYGYTF. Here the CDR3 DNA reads TGTGCCACCAAGACAGAAAATCGAGGATACTATGGCTACACCTTC.

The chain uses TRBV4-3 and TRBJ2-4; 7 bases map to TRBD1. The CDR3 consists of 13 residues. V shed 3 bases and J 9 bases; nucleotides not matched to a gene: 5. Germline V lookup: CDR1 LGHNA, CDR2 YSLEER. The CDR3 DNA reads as TGCGCCAGCAGCCATACAGGGGAAGCCATTCAGTACTTC. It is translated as CASSHTGEAIQYF.

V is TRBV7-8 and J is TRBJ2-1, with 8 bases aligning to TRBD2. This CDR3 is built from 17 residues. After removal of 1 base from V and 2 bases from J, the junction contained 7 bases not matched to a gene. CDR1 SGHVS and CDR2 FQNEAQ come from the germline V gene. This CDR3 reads CASSLVGSGGTYNEQFF. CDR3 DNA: TGTGCCAGCAGCTTAGTGGGGAGCGGGGGAACCTACAATGAGCAGTTCTTC.

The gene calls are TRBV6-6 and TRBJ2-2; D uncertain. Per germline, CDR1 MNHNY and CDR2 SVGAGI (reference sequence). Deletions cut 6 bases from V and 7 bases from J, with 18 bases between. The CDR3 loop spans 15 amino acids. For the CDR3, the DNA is TGTGCCAGCAGCCGGATAGGCGGAGAAGGCGGGGAGCTGTTTTTT. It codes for CASSRIGGEGGELFF.

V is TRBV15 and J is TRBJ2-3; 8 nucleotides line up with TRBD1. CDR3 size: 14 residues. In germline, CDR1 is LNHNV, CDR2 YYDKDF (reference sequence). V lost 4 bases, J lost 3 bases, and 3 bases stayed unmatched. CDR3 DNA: TGTGCCACCAGCACCCGACAGGGGACAGATACGCAGTATTTT. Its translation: CATSTRQGTDTQYF.

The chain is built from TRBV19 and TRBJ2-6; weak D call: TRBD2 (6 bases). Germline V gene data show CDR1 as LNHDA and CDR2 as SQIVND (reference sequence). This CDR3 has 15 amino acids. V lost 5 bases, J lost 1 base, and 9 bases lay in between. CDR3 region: CASSSEGSGANVLTF. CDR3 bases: TGTGCCAGTAGTTCGGAGGGGTCTGGGGCCAACGTCCTGACTTTC.

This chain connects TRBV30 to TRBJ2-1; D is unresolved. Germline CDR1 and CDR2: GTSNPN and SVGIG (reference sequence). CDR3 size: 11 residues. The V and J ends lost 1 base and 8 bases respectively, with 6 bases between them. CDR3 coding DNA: TGTGCCTGGAGTGCTCGGTATGAGCAGTTCTTC. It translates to CAWSARYEQFF.

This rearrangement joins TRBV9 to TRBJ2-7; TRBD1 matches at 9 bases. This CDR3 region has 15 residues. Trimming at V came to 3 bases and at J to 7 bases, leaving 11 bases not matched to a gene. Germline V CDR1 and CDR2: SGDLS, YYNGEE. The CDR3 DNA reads TGTGCCAGCAGCGGGACGGGACAGGGACTTAAAGAGCAGTACTTC. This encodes CASSGTGQGLKEQYF. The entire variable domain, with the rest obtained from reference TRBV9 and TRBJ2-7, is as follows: DSGVTQTPKHLITATGQRVTLRCSPRSGDLSVYWYQQSLDQGLQFLIQYYNGEERAKGNILERFSAQQFPDLHSELNLSSLELGDSALYFCASSGTGQGLKEQYFGPGTRLTVT.

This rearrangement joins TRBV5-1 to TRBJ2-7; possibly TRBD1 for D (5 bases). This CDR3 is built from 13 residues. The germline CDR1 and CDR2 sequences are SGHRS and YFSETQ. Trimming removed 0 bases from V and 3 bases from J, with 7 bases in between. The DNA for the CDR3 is TGCGCCAGCAGCTTGGGACAGCTCTACGAGCAGTACTTC. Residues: CASSLGQLYEQYF.

The CDR3 sequence: CASSRGTSGEWGTDTQYF. CDR3 nucleotides: TGCGCCAGCAGCCGGGGGACTAGCGGGGAGTGGGGAACAGATACGCAGTATTTT. The genes are TRBV4-3 and TRBJ2-3; 13 bases are shared with TRBD2. This CDR3 spans 18 amino acids. The germline V gene encodes CDR1 LGHNA and CDR2 YSLEER. V dropped 4 bases and J dropped 3; count of bases not matched to a gene: 10.

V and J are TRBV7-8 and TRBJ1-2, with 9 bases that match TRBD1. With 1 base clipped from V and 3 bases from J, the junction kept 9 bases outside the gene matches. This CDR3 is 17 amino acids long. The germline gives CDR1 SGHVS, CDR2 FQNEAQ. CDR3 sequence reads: CASSLETGGLTHYGYTF. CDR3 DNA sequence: TGTGCCAGCAGCTTAGAGACAGGGGGTTTAACTCACTATGGCTACACCTTC.

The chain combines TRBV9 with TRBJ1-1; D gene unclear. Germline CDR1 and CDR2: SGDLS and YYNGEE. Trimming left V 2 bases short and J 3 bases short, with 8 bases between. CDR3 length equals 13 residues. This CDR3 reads CASSVIGDTEAFF. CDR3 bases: TGTGCCAGCAGCGTCATCGGAGACACTGAAGCTTTCTTT.

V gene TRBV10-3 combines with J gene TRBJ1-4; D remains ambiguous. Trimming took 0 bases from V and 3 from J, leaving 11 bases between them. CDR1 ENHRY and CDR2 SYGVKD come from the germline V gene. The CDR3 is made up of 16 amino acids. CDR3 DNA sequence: TGTGCCATCAGTGAGTCGCGTGGGCGACCTAATGAAAAACTGTTTTTT. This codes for CAISESRGRPNEKLFF.

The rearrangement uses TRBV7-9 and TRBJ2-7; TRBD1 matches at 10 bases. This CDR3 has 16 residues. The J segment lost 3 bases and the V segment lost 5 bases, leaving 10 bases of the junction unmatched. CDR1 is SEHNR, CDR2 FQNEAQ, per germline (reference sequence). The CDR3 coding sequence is TGTGCCAGCAGCCATACCTCACGGGACAGGGGCTACGAGCAGTACTTC. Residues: CASSHTSRDRGYEQYF. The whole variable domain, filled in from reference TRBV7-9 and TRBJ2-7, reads DTGVSQNPRHKITKRGQNVTFRCDPISEHNRLYWYRQTLGQGPEFLTYFQNEAQLEKSRLLSDRFSAERPKGSFSTLEIQRTEQGDSAMYLCASSHTSRDRGYEQYFGPGTRLTVT.

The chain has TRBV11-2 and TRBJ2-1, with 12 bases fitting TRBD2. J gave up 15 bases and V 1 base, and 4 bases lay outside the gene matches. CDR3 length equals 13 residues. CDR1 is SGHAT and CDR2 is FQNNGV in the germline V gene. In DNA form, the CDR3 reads TGTGCCAGCAGCTTAGGAGGACTAGCGGGAACGTTCTTC. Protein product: CASSLGGLAGTFF. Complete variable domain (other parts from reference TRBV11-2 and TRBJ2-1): EAGVAQSPRYKIIEKRQSVAFWCNPISGHATLYWYQQILGQGPKLLIQFQNNGVVDDSQLPKDRFSAERLKGVDSTLKIQPAKLEDSAVYLCASSLGGLAGTFFGPGTRLTVL.

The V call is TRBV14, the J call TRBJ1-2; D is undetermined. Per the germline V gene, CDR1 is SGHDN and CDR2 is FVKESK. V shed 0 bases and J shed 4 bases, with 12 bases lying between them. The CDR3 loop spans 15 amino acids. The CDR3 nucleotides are TGTGCCAGCAGCCAAGATCCCCCAGGCCCCTATGGCTACACCTTC. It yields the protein CASSQDPPGPYGYTF. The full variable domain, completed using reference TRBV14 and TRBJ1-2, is EAGVTQFPSHSVIEKGQTVTLRCDPISGHDNLYWYRRVMGKEIKFLLHFVKESKQDESGMPNNRFLAERTGGTYSTLKVQPAELEDSGVYFCASSQDPPGPYGYTFGSGTRLTVV.

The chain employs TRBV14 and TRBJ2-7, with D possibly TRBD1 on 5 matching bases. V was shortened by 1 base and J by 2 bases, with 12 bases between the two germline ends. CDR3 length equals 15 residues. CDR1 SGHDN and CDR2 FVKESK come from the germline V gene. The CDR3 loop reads CASSQGSGATYEQYF. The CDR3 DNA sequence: TGTGCCAGCAGCCAAGGGTCTGGGGCTACCTACGAGCAGTACTTC. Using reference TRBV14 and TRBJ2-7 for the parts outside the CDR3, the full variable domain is EAGVTQFPSHSVIEKGQTVTLRCDPISGHDNLYWYRRVMGKEIKFLLHFVKESKQDESGMPNNRFLAERTGGTYSTLKVQPAELEDSGVYFCASSQGSGATYEQYFGPGTRLTVT.

For the CDR3, the DNA is TGTGCCAGCAGCTTAGGTGTAGCAACCTTCTCTGGGGCCAACGTCCTGACTTTC. It is translated as CASSLGVATFSGANVLTF. The chain couples TRBV7-2 to TRBJ2-6; D gene unclear. The CDR3 length is 18 residues. CDR1 and CDR2 from the germline V gene are SGHTA and FQGNSA. Trimming removed 1 base from V and 0 bases from J, with 13 bases in between.

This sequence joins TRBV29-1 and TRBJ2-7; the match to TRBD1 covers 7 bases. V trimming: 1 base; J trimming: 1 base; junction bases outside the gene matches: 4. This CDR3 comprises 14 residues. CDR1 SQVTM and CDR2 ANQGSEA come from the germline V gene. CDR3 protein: CSVEATGQSYEQYF. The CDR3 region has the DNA TGCAGCGTTGAAGCCACGGGACAGTCCTACGAGCAGTACTTC.

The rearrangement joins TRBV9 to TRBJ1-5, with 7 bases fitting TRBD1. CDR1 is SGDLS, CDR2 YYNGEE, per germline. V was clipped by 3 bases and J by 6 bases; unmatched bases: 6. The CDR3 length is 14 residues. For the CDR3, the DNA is TGTGCCAGCAGCGAACAGGGGTCGGCTCAGCCCCAGCATTTT. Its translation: CASSEQGSAQPQHF.